This T cell receptor (beta chain) was sequenced for a study of identical twins (dated by TCRdb to between 2015 and 2016). Notes on the research overall: TCR alpha and beta repertoires from monozygotic twins, unrelated adults of various ages and cord blood were deep-sequenced to test whether fetal clonotypes persist. To rule out contamination, replicate twin experiments were performed at different times with different library preparation protocols.

General study outcomes and caveats: Zero-insertion analyses could be partly confounded by invariant T cells such as MAIT and iNKT, though diverse VJ usage argued against such confounding for most clonotypes. Abundant cord blood beta clonotypes had fewer insertions, young adult naive repertoires showed a similar but weaker trend, and memory repertoires showed no such trend. In monozygotic twins, out-of-frame TCR alpha sharing was systematically underestimated by recombination models, although the models agreed with sharing between unrelated individuals. Compared with coincidental sharing between unrelated individuals, out-of-frame TCR alpha sequences shared between twins showed an excess of sequences with low generation probability. A weaker excess of twin sharing was found in beta out-of-frame sequences because the signal-to-noise ratio was lowered by fewer shared sequences. Because the same donors could not be followed over many years, the conclusions depended on cross-sectional statistical analysis.

To prepare the library, 5' RACE was applied. Sequencing used an Illumina HiSeq 2000. A universal primer binding site was added through template switching, and the final cDNA carried a unique molecular identifier so that TCR cDNA molecules could be counted accurately. Specific primers in the conserved constant-segment region were used to synthesize first-strand cDNA for TCR alpha and beta chains. To control for contamination, every cDNA library carried two barcodes: a SMART-Mk sample barcode plus Illumina barcodes. TruSeq adapter sequences along with Illumina sample barcodes were introduced in two successive PCR steps. TCR alpha and beta cDNA libraries were sequenced on the Illumina HiSeq platform with custom primers. The original methods were these. Raw reads were processed with MiGEC to extract unique molecular identifiers, and MiXCR was used to determine CDR3 positions. Recombination models were inferred per individual with the repgenHMM and IGoR tools using an EM algorithm. Shared clonotype analysis was performed with the tcR package in R, normalizing sharing by the product of cloneset sizes. Out-of-frame nonproductive sequences were analyzed to study raw recombination free of thymic and clonal selection effects. The public reads were reprocessed in TCRdb via fastp at Q25 and MiXCR, keeping in-frame beta chains. Each entry merges the rows of one CDR3 protein and shows their most common DNA and genes. Here the V and J calls rest on TCRdb's processing, not on the authors' analysis. The sample has some 1,700,000 distinct CDR3 sequences on record, roughly a third of them singletons. Clones ranked in the top ten supply approximately 0.25% of the sample.

This clonotype came up a few times. The antigen it binds to is not known. No much larger clone exists at a distance of one base, and base qualities are not known. At the junction V is shortened by 5 bases and J by 0 bases; bases outside the gene matches: 7. The CDR3 contains 15 residues, cysteine and phenylalanine counted. Only the CDR3 portion is preserved as DNA: 45 bases, with reading frame beginning at the first base. In the germline V gene (reference sequence), CDR1 corresponds to DFQATT and CDR2 to SNEGSKA. All donors were healthy Caucasians. The V gene is TRBV20-1 and the J gene is TRBJ2-4; TRBD1 matches 7 bases in the middle. This TCR was recovered from a newborn girl in good health. The sequenced sample was cord blood. The CDR3 amino acid sequence is: CSAPGQLLAKNIQYF. DNA sequence: TGCAGTGCTCCGGGACAGCTTCTAGCCAAAAACATTCAGTACTTC.